These 19 T cell receptor beta chains were sequenced from one sample in a study of T-cell memory formation after mild COVID-19. A single record per CDR3 protein comes from TCRdb applying MiXCR to the 5' RACE reads. The data show a few hundred thousand distinct CDR3 sequences, around 30% seen once. Sequencing was done on a sample of PBMCs or a T cell subset sorted from them (not recorded which). These receptors were obtained from an adult woman who had mild COVID-19 (a few samples of this study predate the infection). Cell type and time point are not known.

CDR3 coding DNA: TGCAGCGTCCCAACCGGGGGGGATACGCAGTATTTT. This sequence encodes CSVPTGGDTQYF. This chain uses TRBV29-1 with TRBJ2-3, with 7 bases identical to TRBD2. V dropped 6 bases and J dropped 6; count of bases not matched to a gene: 6. The V gene's germline CDR1 is SQVTM and CDR2 ANQGSEA. The CDR3 is 12 residues long.

This clonotype has at least ten counts. This sequence joins TRBV9 and TRBJ2-1, with D tentatively TRBD1 or TRBD2 (5 bases each). V was trimmed by 4 bases and J by 0 bases, leaving 20 bases between them. Germline-derived CDR1 and CDR2 are SGDLS and YYNGEE. The length of the CDR3 is 18 residues. The chain's CDR3 is CASSPGLVSSRSYNEQFF. The DNA for the CDR3 is TGTGCCAGCAGCCCGGGGCTAGTTAGTTCCCGCTCCTACAATGAGCAGTTCTTC.

This clonotype was detected a few times. The gene calls are TRBV5-1 and TRBJ2-6; possibly TRBD2 for D (6 bases). Germline-derived CDR1 and CDR2 are SGHRS and YFSETQ. The V end was cut by 3 bases, the J end by 0 bases, with 7 bases between. CDR3 length: 15 residues. As DNA, the CDR3 is TGCGCCAGCAGCTCCGGGAGCTCTGGGGCCAACGTCCTGACTTTC. Its translation: CASSSGSSGANVLTF.

Of note for this clonotype: No DNA is shown, since the ends of the CDR3 on it are uncertain; the CDR3 is the one TCRdb lists. The chain carries TRBV5-1 and TRBJ2-7. Germline CDR1 SGHRS, CDR2 YFSETQ. With termini counted, the CDR3 has 14 amino acids. CDR3 sequence reads: CASSFFGETGEQYF.

The rearrangement uses TRBV5-1 and TRBJ1-2; no reliable D call. Germline V gives CDR1 SGHRS, CDR2 YFSETQ. This CDR3 spans 11 amino acids. The V and J ends lost 9 bases and 8 bases respectively, with 14 bases between them. The DNA for the CDR3 is TGCGCCACCCTGTTAGAGACGGGCTACACCTTC. This codes for CATLLETGYTF. Using reference TRBV5-1 and TRBJ1-2 for the parts outside the CDR3, the full variable domain is KAGVTQTPRYLIKTRGQQVTLSCSPISGHRSVSWYQQTPGQGLQFLFEYFSETQRNKGNFPGRFSGRQFSNSRSEMNVSTLELGDSALYLCATLLETGYTFGSGTRLTVV.

The genes are TRBV2 and TRBJ2-7, with D uncertain. Germline CDR1 reads SNHLY; CDR2 reads FYNNEI. V was pared by 5 bases and J by 0 bases, with 17 bases between. The CDR3 contains 16 residues. The CDR3 nucleotides read TGTGCCAGCAGTTCAGGTCGAGCAGCCAGCTCCTACGAGCAGTACTTC. Protein product: CASSSGRAASSYEQYF.

This clonotype was recorded only once. The chain joins TRBV5-1 to TRBJ1-1; D gene unclear. The CDR3 is 14 residues long. The ends were cut back, 2 bases at V and 0 bases at J, with 8 bases in the middle. CDR1 SGHRS and CDR2 YFSETQ come from the germline V gene. The CDR3 coding sequence is TGCGCCAGCAGCTTCCAGGACCTGAACACTGAAGCTTTCTTT. This codes for CASSFQDLNTEAFF.

This rearrangement joins TRBV27 to TRBJ1-1, with 7 nucleotides matching TRBD1. Germline trimming cut 10 bases from V and 0 bases from J; bases unmatched to any gene: 14. Germline CDR1 reads MNHEY; CDR2 reads SMNVEV (reference sequence). The CDR3 runs 16 residues. In nucleotides, the CDR3 is TGTGCCACCCGGGACAGCCGGGGGCCCATGAACACTGAAGCTTTCTTT. Protein product: CATRDSRGPMNTEAFF.

The chain uses TRBV7-2 and TRBJ2-1; possible D gene TRBD2, 7 bases. Germline-derived CDR1 and CDR2 are SGHTA and FQGNSA. The CDR3 runs 18 residues. The V gene lost 1 base and the J gene lost 7 bases, with 23 bases spanning the gap. CDR3 nucleotide sequence: TGTGCCAGCAGCTTAGACAGCGGTAGGGGGGGGCGATGGAATGAGCAGTTCTTC. It yields the protein CASSLDSGRGGRWNEQFF. Using reference TRBV7-2 and TRBJ2-1 for the parts outside the CDR3, the full variable domain is GAGVSQSPSNKVTEKGKDVELRCDPISGHTALYWYRQSLGQGLEFLIYFQGNSAPDKSGLPSDRFSAERTGGSVSTLTIQRTQQEDSAVYLCASSLDSGRGGRWNEQFFGPGTRLTVL.

The chain has TRBV11-1 and TRBJ2-1; 7 nucleotides align to TRBD2. Trimming at V came to 1 base and at J to 5 bases, leaving 2 bases not matched to a gene. This CDR3 region has 14 residues. Germline V gene lookup returns CDR1 SGHAT and CDR2 FQDESV (reference sequence). The CDR3 region has the DNA TGTGCCAGCAGCTTAGGGGACTACCACAATGAGCAGTTCTTC. This encodes CASSLGDYHNEQFF.

This clonotype was seen only a few times. CDR3 loop: CASSYFNEKLFF. CDR3 sequence (DNA): TGTGCCAGCAGTTACTTCAATGAAAAACTGTTTTTT. The gene calls are TRBV6-2 or TRBV6-3 and TRBJ1-4; no clear D. Deletions cut 1 base from V and 5 bases from J, with 2 bases between. Germline CDR1 is MNHEY and CDR2 is SVGEGT. The CDR3 spans 12 residues.

This rearrangement joins TRBV2 to TRBJ1-6; tentative D call: TRBD1 (5 bases). V lost 6 bases and J 0 bases, leaving 12 bases between the germline ends. This CDR3 contains 16 residues. The germline V gene encodes CDR1 SNHLY and CDR2 FYNNEI. CDR3 sequence: CASRLGGSSYNSPLHF. CDR3 coding DNA: TGTGCCAGCAGACTTGGGGGTAGCTCCTATAATTCACCCCTCCACTTT.

This chain joins TRBV6-5 and TRBJ2-7; D remains unclear. The V end was cut by 0 bases, the J end by 2 bases, with 11 bases between. The germline gives CDR1 MNHEY, CDR2 SVGAGI. The CDR3 consists of 15 residues. CDR3 amino acids: CASSYSSQDPYEQYF. As DNA, the CDR3 is TGTGCCAGCAGTTACTCGAGCCAGGACCCCTACGAGCAGTACTTC.

Remarks on this clonotype: The junction differs from germline at one of its ends, possibly a read error. The chain has TRBV12-3 or TRBV12-4 and TRBJ1-1; TRBD1 matches at 10 bases. The CDR3 consists of 13 residues. The CDR3 spells CASSSGTGVPTPF. The DNA for the CDR3 is TGTGCCAGCAGCTCCGGGACAGGGGTCCCTACCCCTTTT.

Written as DNA, the CDR3 is TGTGCCAGCAGCTTACTGGGAGAACTCAATGAGCAGTTCTTC. Residues: CASSLLGELNEQFF. The chain is built from TRBV7-6 and TRBJ2-1, with D possibly matching TRBD2 (5 bases). Germline lookup yields CDR1 SGHVS and CDR2 FNYEAQ. CDR3 length equals 14 residues. V lost 2 bases, J lost 6 bases, and 11 bases lay in between.

The J gene is TRBJ2-3, the V gene TRBV25-1, with 8 nucleotides matching TRBD1. The CDR3 is made up of 12 amino acids. Looked up from germline, CDR1 is MGHDK and CDR2 is SYGVNS. V was pared by 10 bases and J by 4 bases, with 4 bases of the junction left unmatched. The CDR3 DNA reads TGTGCCACCGGACAGGGCCCAGATACGCAGTATTTT. Protein product: CATGQGPDTQYF.

This clonotype has a single count. The V and J genes are TRBV7-9 and TRBJ2-1; possible D gene TRBD2, 6 bases. The V and J ends lost 5 bases and 8 bases respectively, with 16 bases between them. The CDR3 runs to 14 residues. Germline-derived CDR1 and CDR2 are SEHNR and FQNEAQ (reference sequence). CDR3 residues: CASSARSRGDEQFF. The CDR3 nucleotides are TGTGCCAGCAGCGCTCGTTCGCGGGGCGATGAGCAGTTCTTC.

In this sample, this clonotype turned up a few times. The rearrangement joins TRBV20-1 to TRBJ2-7; 8 nucleotides agree with TRBD1. The CDR3 has 13 amino acids. CDR1 and CDR2 (germline): DFQATT, SNEGSKA (reference sequence). After removal of 6 bases from V and 2 bases from J, the junction contained 6 bases not matched to a gene. The CDR3 DNA sequence: TGCAGTGCCCTGGACAGGGAGCCCTACGAGCAGTACTTC. Encoded protein: CSALDREPYEQYF.

The chain combines TRBV20-1 with TRBJ2-7; 9 bases are shared with TRBD1. Per germline, CDR1 DFQATT and CDR2 SNEGSKA (reference sequence). The V and J ends lost 4 bases and 3 bases, in that order; junction bases with no gene match: 7. The CDR3 loop spans 14 amino acids. The CDR3 DNA reads TGCAGTGCTAAACCCGGGACAGGGATCTACGAGCAGTACTTC. Translation: CSAKPGTGIYEQYF.